This T cell receptor (beta chain) was recorded in a study of CD8+CD57+ T cells in acquired aplastic anemia. Genomic DNA acted as the template from which TCR beta VDJ combination and CDR3 sequence profiling were carried out. TCRdb called the reads again in MiXCR, with one record for every CDR3 protein. Of approximately 300,000 distinct CDR3 sequences in the sample, roughly 53% are singletons; the top ten hold under 1.5%. Germline V CDR1 and CDR2: SEHNR, FQNEAQ (reference sequence). J gave up 4 bases and V 7 bases, and 4 bases lay outside the gene matches. This CDR3 has 13 residues. This clonotype appeared once. All sequencing subjects had displayed CD8+CD57+ cell expansion on flow cytometry.

The source of this sequence is a human donor with aplastic anemia. The rearrangement joins TRBV7-9 to TRBJ2-7; 10 bases agree with TRBD1. Sequenced input: sorted CD4+, CD8+, or CD8+CD57+ T cells (not recorded which) from PBMCs. The CDR3 DNA sequence: TGTGCCAGCAAGCGGACAGGGGGTTACGAGCAGTACTTC. Amino acid sequence: CASKRTGGYEQYF.